These T cell receptor beta chains were read from a single sample in a study of T cells in Graves' hyperthyroidism and ophthalmopathy. Using its own MiXCR run on the multiplex PCR reads, TCRdb lists one record per CDR3 protein. The data contain hundreds of thousands of distinct CDR3 sequences, about 14% of them singletons. Sequencing input: blood. All receptors derive from a woman aged 45-59 years with Graves' ophthalmopathy. CDR3s include the opening cysteine and the closing phenylalanine or tryptophan. A D gene is named only where the DNA matches it firmly.

D,J,V,length,CDR3
TRBD2,TRBJ2-5,TRBV4-1,16,CASSQGPAGIQETQYF
NA,TRBJ2-3,TRBV20-1,13,CSAKAEGADTQYF
NA,TRBJ2-7,TRBV6-1,15,CASSYARDTTYEQYF
TRBD1,TRBJ2-5,TRBV28,16,CASSSRAGTGGETQYF
NA,TRBJ2-1,TRBV20-1,10,CSATRGEQFF
TRBD1,TRBJ2-7,TRBV4-2,15,CASSQSPGTGNEQYF
TRBD1,TRBJ1-2,TRBV7-2,15,CASSSGQGVVYGYTF
TRBD2,TRBJ2-3,TRBV29-1,17,CSVGTLTSGILSDTQYF
NA,TRBJ1-5,TRBV30,13,CAWSDISNQPQHF
TRBD1,TRBJ1-5,TRBV18,15,CASSADRVASQPQHF
NA,TRBJ1-2,TRBV20-1,15,CSATLGGESNYSYTF
NA,TRBJ1-2,TRBV7-8,13,CASSSRVSYGYTF
NA,TRBJ2-6,TRBV4-3,20,CASSRWYGQGLFSGANVLTF
NA,TRBJ1-6,TRBV19,15,CASSILAGDNSPLHF
TRBD1,TRBJ1-6,TRBV28,15,CASSLEGANNSPLHF
NA,TRBJ2-5,TRBV24-1,15,CATSDPGSSGETQYF
TRBD2,TRBJ2-1,TRBV14,17,CASSQGSSGGSYNEQFF
NA,TRBJ1-2,TRBV4-1,15,CASSQDRQNNYGYTF
NA,TRBJ2-5,TRBV6-1,14,CASTDGHKGETQYF
NA,TRBJ2-3,TRBV15,16,CATSRDPGPGTDTQYF
TRBD1,TRBJ2-5,TRBV18,16,CASSPNTAGGSETQYF
TRBD1,TRBJ1-1,TRBV28,15,CASSGTGGVVTEAFF
TRBD1,TRBJ1-5,TRBV20-1,12,CSAKDRDQPQHF
TRBD2,TRBJ2-1,TRBV2,13,CAGGRNVGNEQFF
NA,TRBJ1-1,TRBV6-5,15,CASSYSPGFYTEAFF
TRBD2,TRBJ2-1,TRBV20-1,18,CSARDSGTSGRSYNEQFF